This TCR beta chain is drawn from a study of blood T cell repertoires in COVID-19. Profiling relied on immunoSEQ multiplex PCR, and the TCRdb table lists in-frame clones only, not all of them. The sample has 200,000 to 250,000 clones; about nine tenths are singletons. The V gene's germline CDR1 is KGHSH and CDR2 LQKENI. This CDR3 contains 18 residues. Trimming took 4 bases from V and 2 from J; bases not matched to a gene: 7. The chain recombines TRBV18 with TRBJ2-1, with 14 bases aligning to TRBD2. This clonotype originated in a man aged 50 to 60 with COVID-19, enrolled during active disease. The sequenced sample consisted of peripheral blood. The CDR3 DNA reads TGTGCCAGCTCACTGGGGACTAGCGGGAGAACCACCTACAATGAGCAGTTCTTC. Protein sequence: CASSLGTSGRTTYNEQFF. Using reference TRBV18 and TRBJ2-1 for the parts outside the CDR3, the full variable domain is NAGVMQNPRHLVRRRGQEARLRCSPMKGHSHVYWYRQLPEEGLKFMVYLQKENIIDESGMPKERFSAEFPKEGPSILRIQQVVRGDSAAYFCASSLGTSGRTTYNEQFFGPGTRLTVL.